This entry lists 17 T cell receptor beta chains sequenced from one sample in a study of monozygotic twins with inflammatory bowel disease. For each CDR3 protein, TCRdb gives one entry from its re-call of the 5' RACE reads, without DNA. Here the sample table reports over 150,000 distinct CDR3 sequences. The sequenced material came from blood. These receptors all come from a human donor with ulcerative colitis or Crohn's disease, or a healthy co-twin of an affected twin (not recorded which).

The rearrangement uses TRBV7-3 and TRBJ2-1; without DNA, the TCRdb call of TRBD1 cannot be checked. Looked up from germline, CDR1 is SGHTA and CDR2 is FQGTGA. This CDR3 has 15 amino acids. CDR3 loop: CASSLMAGRYNEQFF.

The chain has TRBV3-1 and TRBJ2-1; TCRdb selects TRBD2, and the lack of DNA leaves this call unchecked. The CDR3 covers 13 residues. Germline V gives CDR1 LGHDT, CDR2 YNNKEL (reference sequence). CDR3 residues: CASSQTYSGREFF.

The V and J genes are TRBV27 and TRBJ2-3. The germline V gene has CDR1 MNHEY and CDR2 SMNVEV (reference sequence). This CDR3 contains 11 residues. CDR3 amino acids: CASSAADTQYF.

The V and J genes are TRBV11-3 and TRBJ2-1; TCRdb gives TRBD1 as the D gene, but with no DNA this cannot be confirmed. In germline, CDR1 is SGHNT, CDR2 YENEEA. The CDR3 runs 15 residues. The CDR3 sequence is CASSPGRTGSHEQFF.

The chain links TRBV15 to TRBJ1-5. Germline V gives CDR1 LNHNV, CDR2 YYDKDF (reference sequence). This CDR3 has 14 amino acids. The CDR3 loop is CATRNFIDNQPQHF.

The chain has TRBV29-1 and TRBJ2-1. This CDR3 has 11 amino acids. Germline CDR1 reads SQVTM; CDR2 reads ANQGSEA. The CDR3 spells CSVWEADEQFF.

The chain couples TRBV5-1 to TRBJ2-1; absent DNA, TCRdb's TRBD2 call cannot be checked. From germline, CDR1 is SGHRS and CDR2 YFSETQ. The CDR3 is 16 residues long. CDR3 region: CASSRGLAGGFNEQFF. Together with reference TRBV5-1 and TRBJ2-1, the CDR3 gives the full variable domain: KAGVTQTPRYLIKTRGQQVTLSCSPISGHRSVSWYQQTPGQGLQFLFEYFSETQRNKGNFPGRFSGRQFSNSRSEMNVSTLELGDSALYLCASSRGLAGGFNEQFFGPGTRLTVL.

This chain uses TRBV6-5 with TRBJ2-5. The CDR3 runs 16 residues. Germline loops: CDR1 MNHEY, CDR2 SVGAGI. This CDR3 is CASSYRYDRYQETQYF.

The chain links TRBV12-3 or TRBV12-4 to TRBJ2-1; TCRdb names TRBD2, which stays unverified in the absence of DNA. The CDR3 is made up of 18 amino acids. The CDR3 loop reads CASSPRRSGTSPLNEQFF.

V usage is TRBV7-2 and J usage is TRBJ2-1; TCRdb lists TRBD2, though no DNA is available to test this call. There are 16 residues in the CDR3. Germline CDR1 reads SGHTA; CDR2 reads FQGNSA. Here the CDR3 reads CASSRPSGRGYNEQFF.

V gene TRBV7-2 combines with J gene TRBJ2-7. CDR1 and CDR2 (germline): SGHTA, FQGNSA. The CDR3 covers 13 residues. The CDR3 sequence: CASSSRLGYEQYF.

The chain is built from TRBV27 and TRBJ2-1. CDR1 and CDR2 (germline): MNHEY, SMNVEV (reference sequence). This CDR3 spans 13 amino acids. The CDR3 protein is CASSLLLDNEQFF.

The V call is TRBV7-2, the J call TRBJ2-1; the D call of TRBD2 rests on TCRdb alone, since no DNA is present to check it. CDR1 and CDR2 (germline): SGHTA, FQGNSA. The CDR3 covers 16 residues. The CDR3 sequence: CASSFAGTSVAQEQFF.

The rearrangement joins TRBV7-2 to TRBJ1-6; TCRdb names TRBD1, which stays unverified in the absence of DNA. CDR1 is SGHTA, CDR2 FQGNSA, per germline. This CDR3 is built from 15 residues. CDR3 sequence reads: CASSNRDRVNSPLHF.

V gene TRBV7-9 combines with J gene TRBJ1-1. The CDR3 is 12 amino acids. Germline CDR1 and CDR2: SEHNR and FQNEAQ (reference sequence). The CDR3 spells CASSLVNTEAFF.

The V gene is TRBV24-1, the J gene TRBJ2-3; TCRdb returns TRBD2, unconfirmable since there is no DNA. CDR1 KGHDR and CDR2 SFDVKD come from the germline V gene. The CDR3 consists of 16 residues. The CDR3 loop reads CATSDLTSGHTDTQYF.

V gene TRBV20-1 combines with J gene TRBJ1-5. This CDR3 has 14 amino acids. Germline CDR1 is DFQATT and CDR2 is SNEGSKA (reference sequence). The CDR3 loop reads CSARGHYSNQPQHF.